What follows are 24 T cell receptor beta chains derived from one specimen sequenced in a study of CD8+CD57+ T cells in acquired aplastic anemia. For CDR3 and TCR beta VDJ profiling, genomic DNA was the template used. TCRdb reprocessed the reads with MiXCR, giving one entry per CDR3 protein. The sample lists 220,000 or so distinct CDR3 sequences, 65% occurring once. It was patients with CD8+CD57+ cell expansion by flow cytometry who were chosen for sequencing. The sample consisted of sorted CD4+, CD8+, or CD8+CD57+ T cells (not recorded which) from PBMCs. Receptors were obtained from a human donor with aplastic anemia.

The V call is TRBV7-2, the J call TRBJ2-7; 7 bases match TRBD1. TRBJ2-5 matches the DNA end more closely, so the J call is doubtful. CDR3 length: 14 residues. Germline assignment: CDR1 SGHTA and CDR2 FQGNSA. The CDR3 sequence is CASSLDRGRETQYF. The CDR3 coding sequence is TGTGCCAGCAGCTTAGACAGGGGAAGAGAGACCCAGTACTTC.

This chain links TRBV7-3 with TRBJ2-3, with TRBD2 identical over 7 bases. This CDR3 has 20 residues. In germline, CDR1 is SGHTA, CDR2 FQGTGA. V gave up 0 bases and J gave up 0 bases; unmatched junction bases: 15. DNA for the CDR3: TGTGCCAGCAGCTTAACGCCTAGCGGCTCGGTCTCTGGAAGCACAGATACGCAGTATTTT. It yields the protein CASSLTPSGSVSGSTDTQYF.

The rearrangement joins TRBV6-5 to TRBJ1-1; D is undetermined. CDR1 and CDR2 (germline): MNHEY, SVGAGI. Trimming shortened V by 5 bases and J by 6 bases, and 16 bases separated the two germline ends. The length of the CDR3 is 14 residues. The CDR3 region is CASSPRGRAAEAFF. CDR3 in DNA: TGTGCCAGCAGTCCTCGTGGACGCGCGGCTGAAGCTTTCTTT.

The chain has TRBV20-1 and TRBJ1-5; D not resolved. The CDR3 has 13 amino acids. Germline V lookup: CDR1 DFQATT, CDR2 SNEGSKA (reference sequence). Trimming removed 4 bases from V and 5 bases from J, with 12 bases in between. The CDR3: CSAKVGWDQPQHF. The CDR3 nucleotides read TGCAGTGCTAAGGTGGGGTGGGATCAGCCCCAGCATTTT.

DNA of the CDR3: TGTGCCAGCAGTCCGGGGAACAGCACCTACGAGCAGTTCTTC. Amino acids: CASSPGNSTYEQFF. V and J are TRBV12-3 or TRBV12-4 and TRBJ2-1; TRBD2 is a possible D gene (5 bases). V was pared by 5 bases and J by 10 bases, with 18 bases between. This CDR3 spans 14 amino acids.

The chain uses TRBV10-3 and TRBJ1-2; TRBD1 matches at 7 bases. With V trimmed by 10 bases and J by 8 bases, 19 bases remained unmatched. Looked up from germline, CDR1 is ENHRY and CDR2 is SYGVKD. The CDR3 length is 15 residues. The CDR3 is CATYQWEDRTRGYTF. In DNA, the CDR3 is TGTGCCACCTATCAATGGGAGGACAGGACCAGGGGCTACACCTTC.

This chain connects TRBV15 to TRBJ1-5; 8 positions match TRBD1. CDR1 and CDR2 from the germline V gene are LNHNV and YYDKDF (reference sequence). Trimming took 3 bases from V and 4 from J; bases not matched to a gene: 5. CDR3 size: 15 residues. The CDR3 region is CATSSGQGPNQPQHF. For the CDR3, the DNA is TGTGCCACCAGCAGTGGACAGGGCCCAAATCAGCCCCAGCATTTT.

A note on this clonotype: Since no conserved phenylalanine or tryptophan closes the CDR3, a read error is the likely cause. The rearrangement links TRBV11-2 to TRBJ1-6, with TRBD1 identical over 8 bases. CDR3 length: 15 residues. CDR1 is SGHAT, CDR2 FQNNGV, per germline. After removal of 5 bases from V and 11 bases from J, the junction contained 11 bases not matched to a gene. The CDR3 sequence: CASSPTQGVGTPLHL. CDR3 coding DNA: TGTGCCAGCAGCCCTACACAGGGGGTCGGGACACCCCTCCACCTT.

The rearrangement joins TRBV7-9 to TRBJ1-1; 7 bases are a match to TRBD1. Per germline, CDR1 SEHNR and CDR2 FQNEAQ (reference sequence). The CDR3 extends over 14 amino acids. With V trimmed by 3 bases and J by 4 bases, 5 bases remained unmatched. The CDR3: CASSLRQGSTEAFF. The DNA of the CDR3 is TGTGCCAGCAGCTTGAGACAGGGTAGCACTGAAGCTTTCTTT.

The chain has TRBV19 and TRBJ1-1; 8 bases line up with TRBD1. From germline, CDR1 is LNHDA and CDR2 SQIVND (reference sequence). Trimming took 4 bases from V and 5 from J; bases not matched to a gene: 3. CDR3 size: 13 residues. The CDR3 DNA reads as TGTGCCAGTAGTACAGGGGGCTGGACTGAAGCTTTCTTT. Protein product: CASSTGGWTEAFF.

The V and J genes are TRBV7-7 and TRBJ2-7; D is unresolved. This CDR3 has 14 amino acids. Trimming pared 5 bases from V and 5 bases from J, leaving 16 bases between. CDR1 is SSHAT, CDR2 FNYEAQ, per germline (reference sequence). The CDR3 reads CASSARTPRDEQYF. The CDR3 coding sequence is TGTGCCAGCAGCGCCCGGACCCCTCGGGACGAGCAGTACTTC.

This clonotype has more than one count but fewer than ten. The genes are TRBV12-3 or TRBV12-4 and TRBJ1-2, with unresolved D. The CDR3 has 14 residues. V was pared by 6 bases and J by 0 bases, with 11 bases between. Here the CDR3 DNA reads TGTGCCAGCAGCGCTGGGAGGACTAACTATGGCTACACCTTC. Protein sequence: CASSAGRTNYGYTF.

The CDR3 nucleotides are TGTGCCAGTAGTATAGAGGGCCGGTACGAGCAGTACTTC. It specifies CASSIEGRYEQYF. The chain is built from TRBV19 and TRBJ2-7; D is uncertain. This CDR3 region has 13 residues. The germline V gene encodes CDR1 LNHDA and CDR2 SQIVND (reference sequence). The V end was cut by 0 bases, the J end by 4 bases, with 7 bases between. The entire variable domain, with the rest obtained from reference TRBV19 and TRBJ2-7, is as follows: DGGITQSPKYLFRKEGQNVTLSCEQNLNHDAMYWYRQDPGQGLRLIYYSQIVNDFQKGDIAEGYSVSREKKESFPLTVTSAQKNPTAFYLCASSIEGRYEQYFGPGTRLTVT.

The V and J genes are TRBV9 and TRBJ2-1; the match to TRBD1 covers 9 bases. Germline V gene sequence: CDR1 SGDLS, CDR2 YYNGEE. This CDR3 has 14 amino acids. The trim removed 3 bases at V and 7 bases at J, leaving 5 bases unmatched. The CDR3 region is CASSAQTGGNEQFF. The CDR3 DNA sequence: TGTGCCAGCAGCGCCCAGACAGGGGGGAATGAGCAGTTCTTC.

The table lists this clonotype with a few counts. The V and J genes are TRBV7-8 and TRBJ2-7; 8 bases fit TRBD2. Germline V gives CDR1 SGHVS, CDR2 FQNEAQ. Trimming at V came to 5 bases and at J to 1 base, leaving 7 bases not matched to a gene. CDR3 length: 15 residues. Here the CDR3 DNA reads TGTGCCAGCAGCCCATACGGGGGGGCGTCCTACGAGCAGTACTTC. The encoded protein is CASSPYGGASYEQYF.

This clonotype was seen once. The CDR3 here is CASSPGGASDTQYF. Written as DNA, the CDR3 is TGTGCCAGTAGCCCTGGGGGGGCCTCAGATACGCAGTATTTT. V is TRBV19 and J is TRBJ2-3, with D tentatively TRBD2 (7 bases). The V and J ends lost 6 bases and 4 bases respectively, with 14 bases between them. The germline V gene has CDR1 LNHDA and CDR2 SQIVND (reference sequence). The CDR3 is 14 amino acids.

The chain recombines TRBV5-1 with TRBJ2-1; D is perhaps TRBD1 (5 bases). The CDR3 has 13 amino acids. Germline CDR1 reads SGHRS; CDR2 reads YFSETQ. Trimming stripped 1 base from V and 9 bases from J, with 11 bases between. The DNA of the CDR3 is TGCGCCAGCAGCTTGAGGGGAATCGGTGAGCAGTTCTTC. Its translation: CASSLRGIGEQFF.

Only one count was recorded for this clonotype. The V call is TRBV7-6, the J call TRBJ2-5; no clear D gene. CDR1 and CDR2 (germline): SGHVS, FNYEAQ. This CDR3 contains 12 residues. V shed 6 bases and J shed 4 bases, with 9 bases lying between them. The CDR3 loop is CASSYVGETQYF. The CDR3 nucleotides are TGTGCCAGCAGTTACGTGGGAGAGACCCAGTACTTC. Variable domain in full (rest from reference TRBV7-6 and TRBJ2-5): GAGVSQSPRYKVTKRGQDVALRCDPISGHVSLYWYRQALGQGPEFLTYFNYEAQQDKSGLPNDRFSAERPEGSISTLTIQRTEQRDSAMYRCASSYVGETQYFGPGTRLLVL.

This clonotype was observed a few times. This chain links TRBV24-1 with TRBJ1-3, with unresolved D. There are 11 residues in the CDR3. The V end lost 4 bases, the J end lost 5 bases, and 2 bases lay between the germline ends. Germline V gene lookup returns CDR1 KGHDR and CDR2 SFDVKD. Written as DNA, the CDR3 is TGTGCCACCAGTGAACGAAACACCATATATTTT. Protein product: CATSERNTIYF.

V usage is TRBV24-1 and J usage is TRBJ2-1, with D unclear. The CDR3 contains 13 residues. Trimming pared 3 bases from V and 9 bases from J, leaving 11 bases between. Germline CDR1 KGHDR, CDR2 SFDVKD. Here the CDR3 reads CATSDEETGEQFF. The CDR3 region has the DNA TGTGCCACCAGTGATGAGGAGACGGGTGAGCAGTTCTTC.

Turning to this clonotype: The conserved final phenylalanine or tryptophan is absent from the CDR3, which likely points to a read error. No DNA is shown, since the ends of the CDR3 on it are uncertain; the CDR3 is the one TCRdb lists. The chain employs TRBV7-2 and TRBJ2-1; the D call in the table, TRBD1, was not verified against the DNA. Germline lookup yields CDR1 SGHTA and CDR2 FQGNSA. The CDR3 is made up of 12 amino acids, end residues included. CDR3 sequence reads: CASSLDLQEPLV.

CDR3 in DNA: TGTGCCAGCAGCTTAGGAGGGGTGGGTGAAAAACTGTTTTTT. Translated: CASSLGGVGEKLFF. The chain employs TRBV7-9 and TRBJ1-4; D is possibly TRBD1 (5 bases). The ends were cut back, 1 base at V and 7 bases at J, with 10 bases in the middle. There are 14 residues in the CDR3. The V gene's germline CDR1 is SEHNR and CDR2 FQNEAQ (reference sequence).

In DNA form, the CDR3 reads TGTGCCAGCAGGCTGCTGACTTCCGGCGAGCAGTACTTC. Protein sequence: CASRLLTSGEQYF. V gene TRBV7-8 combines with J gene TRBJ2-7; no clear D. The CDR3 length is 13 residues. The V gene's germline CDR1 is SGHVS and CDR2 FQNEAQ. V was clipped by 6 bases and J by 6 bases, with 15 bases between them.

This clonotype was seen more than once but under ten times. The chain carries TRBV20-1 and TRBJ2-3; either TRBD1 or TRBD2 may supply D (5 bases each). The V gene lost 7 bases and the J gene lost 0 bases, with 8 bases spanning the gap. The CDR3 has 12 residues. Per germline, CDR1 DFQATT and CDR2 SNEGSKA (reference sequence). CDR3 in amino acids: CSVEGSTDTQYF. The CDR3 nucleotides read TGCAGTGTCGAGGGGAGCACAGATACGCAGTATTTT.